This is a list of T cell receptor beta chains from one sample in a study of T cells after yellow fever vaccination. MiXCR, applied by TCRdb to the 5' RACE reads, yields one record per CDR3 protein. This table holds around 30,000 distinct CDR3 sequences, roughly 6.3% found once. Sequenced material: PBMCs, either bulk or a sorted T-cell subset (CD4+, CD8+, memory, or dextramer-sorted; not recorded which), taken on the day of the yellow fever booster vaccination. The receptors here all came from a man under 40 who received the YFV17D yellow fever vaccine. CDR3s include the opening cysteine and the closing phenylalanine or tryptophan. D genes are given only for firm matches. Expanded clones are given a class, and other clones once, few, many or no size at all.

CDR3 DNA: TGTGCCAGCAGCTTGTTAGCCAAATCAGATACGCAGTATTTT
CDR3 protein: CASSLLAKSDTQYF
V gene: TRBV5-5
J gene: TRBJ2-3
D gene: .
clone size: many

CDR3 DNA: TGTGCCAGCAGTGAAGAACAGGGAAATACCTACGAGCAGTACTTC
CDR3 protein: CASSEEQGNTYEQYF
V gene: TRBV6-1
J gene: TRBJ2-7
D gene: .
clone size: few

CDR3 DNA: TGTGCCAGCAGTTATGACAGGGCCCTCAATCAGCCCCAGCATTTT
CDR3 protein: CASSYDRALNQPQHF
V gene: TRBV12-3/TRBV12-4
J gene: TRBJ1-5
D gene: TRBD1
clone size: many

CDR3 DNA: TGTGCCAGCAGTAGACAGGGGGCGACGAACATTCAGTACTTC
CDR3 protein: CASSRQGATNIQYF
V gene: TRBV28
J gene: TRBJ2-4
D gene: TRBD1
clone size: few

CDR3 DNA: TGTGCCAGCAGCTCACAGGCCTACGAGCAGTACTTC
CDR3 protein: CASSSQAYEQYF
V gene: TRBV27
J gene: TRBJ2-7
D gene: .
clone size: .

CDR3 DNA: TGCAGTGCTAGAGATCGTATTCAGCCCCAGCATTTT
CDR3 protein: CSARDRIQPQHF
V gene: TRBV20-1
J gene: TRBJ1-5
D gene: .
clone size: .

CDR3 DNA: TGCGCCAGCAGCCGAGGGGAGATGACTAGCTCTAGTGAGCAGTACTTC
CDR3 protein: CASSRGEMTSSSEQYF
V gene: TRBV4-3
J gene: TRBJ2-7
D gene: TRBD2
clone size: many

CDR3 DNA: TGCAGTGCTATTCACGGAAACAGCTACAATCAGCCCCAGCATTTT
CDR3 protein: CSAIHGNSYNQPQHF
V gene: TRBV20-1
J gene: TRBJ1-5
D gene: .
clone size: many

CDR3 DNA: TGTGCCAGCAGCTCCGGGGCGGGAGGGGGATACGAGCAGTACTTC
CDR3 protein: CASSSGAGGGYEQYF
V gene: TRBV7-2
J gene: TRBJ2-7
D gene: TRBD2
clone size: few

CDR3 DNA: TGTGCCAGCAGCTTACTCGGCGGCTTGAACCACTACGAGCAGTACTTC
CDR3 protein: CASSLLGGLNHYEQYF
V gene: TRBV7-2
J gene: TRBJ2-7
D gene: .
clone size: few

CDR3 DNA: TGCAGCGTACAGGATTTAGCTGAGCAGTTCTTC
CDR3 protein: CSVQDLAEQFF
V gene: TRBV29-1
J gene: TRBJ2-1
D gene: .
clone size: .

CDR3 DNA: TGTGCCAGCAGGGACAGGAGCCAAGAGACCCAGTACTTC
CDR3 protein: CASRDRSQETQYF
V gene: TRBV6-1
J gene: TRBJ2-5
D gene: TRBD1
clone size: many

CDR3 DNA: TGTGCCAGCTCCGCGTCCAATGAGCAGTTCTTC
CDR3 protein: CASSASNEQFF
V gene: TRBV7-2
J gene: TRBJ2-1
D gene: .
clone size: many

CDR3 DNA: TGTGCCAGCAGCCAAGAAATCGGGTCCTACGAGCAGTACTTC
CDR3 protein: CASSQEIGSYEQYF
V gene: TRBV14
J gene: TRBJ2-7
D gene: .
clone size: many

CDR3 DNA: TGTGCCTGGGAGACAGGGTTTCAGCAGCCCCAGCATTTT
CDR3 protein: CAWETGFQQPQHF
V gene: TRBV30
J gene: TRBJ1-5
D gene: TRBD1
clone size: many

CDR3 DNA: TGTGCCAGTACTCCGTTGGAAGCGGCCTCGTTCTTC
CDR3 protein: CASTPLEAASFF
V gene: TRBV19
J gene: TRBJ2-1
D gene: .
clone size: few

CDR3 DNA: TGCAGCGTTGCCCAGGGGACCACCGGGGAGCTGTTTTTT
CDR3 protein: CSVAQGTTGELFF
V gene: TRBV29-1
J gene: TRBJ2-2
D gene: .
clone size: many

CDR3 DNA: TGCAGTGCTAGTCCCGCCGGTGGGGTCGGCACTGAAGCTTTCTTT
CDR3 protein: CSASPAGGVGTEAFF
V gene: TRBV20-1
J gene: TRBJ1-1
D gene: .
clone size: .

CDR3 DNA: TGTGCCACCAGTGACCCTTACAATGAGCAGTTCTTC
CDR3 protein: CATSDPYNEQFF
V gene: TRBV24-1
J gene: TRBJ2-1
D gene: .
clone size: few

CDR3 DNA: TGTGCCAGCAGCCGGGCTGTGAACACTGAAGCTTTCTTT
CDR3 protein: CASSRAVNTEAFF
V gene: TRBV7-2
J gene: TRBJ1-1
D gene: .
clone size: many

CDR3 DNA: TGCGCCAGCAGCCAAGATCTAGGACAGGGGGTCGGAGACACTGAAGCTTTCTTT
CDR3 protein: CASSQDLGQGVGDTEAFF
V gene: TRBV4-3
J gene: TRBJ1-1
D gene: TRBD1
clone size: .

CDR3 DNA: TGCGCCAGCGGGTATAGCAATCAGCCCCAGCATTTT
CDR3 protein: CASGYSNQPQHF
V gene: TRBV10-2
J gene: TRBJ1-5
D gene: .
clone size: many

CDR3 DNA: TGCAGTGCTAGTGTTCTAGCGGGAGGGCCCACCCTCCATGAGCAGTTCTTC
CDR3 protein: CSASVLAGGPTLHEQFF
V gene: TRBV20-1
J gene: TRBJ2-1
D gene: TRBD2
clone size: .

CDR3 DNA: TGTGCCAGCAGGCCCGCGACAGGGCTCTCTGGAAACACCATATATTTT
CDR3 protein: CASRPATGLSGNTIYF
V gene: TRBV6-1
J gene: TRBJ1-3
D gene: TRBD1
clone size: few

CDR3 DNA: TGTGCCAGCAGCGTCATCGCTAGCGGCACCGGGGAGCTGTTTTTT
CDR3 protein: CASSVIASGTGELFF
V gene: TRBV9
J gene: TRBJ2-2
D gene: TRBD2
clone size: .

CDR3 DNA: TGTGCCAGCAGCCAAGTAGTGACTACCTCCTACGAGCAGTACTTC
CDR3 protein: CASSQVVTTSYEQYF
V gene: TRBV4-2
J gene: TRBJ2-7
D gene: .
clone size: few

CDR3 DNA: TGTGCCACCAGTGATTCCCGAAACAGGGTTGATACGCAGTATTTT
CDR3 protein: CATSDSRNRVDTQYF
V gene: TRBV24-1
J gene: TRBJ2-3
D gene: .
clone size: many

CDR3 DNA: TGTGCCAGCAGCCTTAATGGAGGGGGAGGCACTGAAGCTTTCTTT
CDR3 protein: CASSLNGGGGTEAFF
V gene: TRBV27
J gene: TRBJ1-1
D gene: .
clone size: many

CDR3 DNA: TGTGCCAGCAGCCCCAGGGACAGGGGCTCACCCCTCCACTTT
CDR3 protein: CASSPRDRGSPLHF
V gene: TRBV7-2
J gene: TRBJ1-6
D gene: TRBD1
clone size: many

CDR3 DNA: TGTGCCAGCAGCTTAGCAGAAACGGGGTTTCGGGATACGCAGTATTTT
CDR3 protein: CASSLAETGFRDTQYF
V gene: TRBV7-9
J gene: TRBJ2-3
D gene: .
clone size: many

CDR3 DNA: TGCAGTGCTAGTTTGTCCGGAGAGACCCAGTACTTC
CDR3 protein: CSASLSGETQYF
V gene: TRBV20-1
J gene: TRBJ2-5
D gene: .
clone size: .

CDR3 DNA: TGCAGTGCTCGACGCCTTGTACCAATGCTCGACGCCTACGAGCAGTACTTC
CDR3 protein: CSARRLVPMLDAYEQYF
V gene: TRBV20-1
J gene: TRBJ2-7
D gene: .
clone size: many

CDR3 DNA: TGCGCCAGCAGCCAAGATCCCGGGACAGGGTACAATGAGCAGTTCTTC
CDR3 protein: CASSQDPGTGYNEQFF
V gene: TRBV4-3
J gene: TRBJ2-1
D gene: TRBD1
clone size: many

CDR3 DNA: TGTGCCAGCAAGTGGGGGGACGGGTACAATGAGCAGTTCTTC
CDR3 protein: CASKWGDGYNEQFF
V gene: TRBV2
J gene: TRBJ2-1
D gene: .
clone size: few

CDR3 DNA: TGTGCCAGCAGCCCCCAAGGCCCAACACGTTCCGGGGAGCTGTTTTTT
CDR3 protein: CASSPQGPTRSGELFF
V gene: TRBV3-1
J gene: TRBJ2-2
D gene: .
clone size: many

CDR3 DNA: TGCAGTGCAACGGAGGCGACTAGCGGGAACTATGAGCAGTTCTTC
CDR3 protein: CSATEATSGNYEQFF
V gene: TRBV20-1
J gene: TRBJ2-1
D gene: TRBD2
clone size: many

CDR3 DNA: TGTGCCAGCAGTGGAGCGGGAGACGAGCAGTACTTC
CDR3 protein: CASSGAGDEQYF
V gene: TRBV7-2
J gene: TRBJ2-7
D gene: TRBD2
clone size: few

CDR3 DNA: TGTGCCAGCAGCCCGGGCGCCCAAGAGACCCAGTACTTC
CDR3 protein: CASSPGAQETQYF
V gene: TRBV4-2
J gene: TRBJ2-5
D gene: .
clone size: many

CDR3 DNA: TGCGCCAGCAGCTCCACAGACAGGGCCAACAATGAGCAGTTCTTC
CDR3 protein: CASSSTDRANNEQFF
V gene: TRBV5-1
J gene: TRBJ2-1
D gene: TRBD1
clone size: many

CDR3 DNA: TGTGCCAGCAGCTTAGGTTCGGCGGAAGATACGCAGTATTTT
CDR3 protein: CASSLGSAEDTQYF
V gene: TRBV7-8
J gene: TRBJ2-3
D gene: .
clone size: many

CDR3 DNA: TGTGCCAGCAGTCTGGACACCTATGGCTACACCTTC
CDR3 protein: CASSLDTYGYTF
V gene: TRBV12-3/TRBV12-4
J gene: TRBJ1-2
D gene: .
clone size: few

CDR3 DNA: TGTGCCAGCAGCCCTCGACAGGGGGTCAAAGCCAATGAGCAGTTCTTC
CDR3 protein: CASSPRQGVKANEQFF
V gene: TRBV9
J gene: TRBJ2-1
D gene: TRBD1
clone size: few

CDR3 DNA: TGCAGCGTCGCAGGGGCGGGAGACGGAGATACGCAGTATTTT
CDR3 protein: CSVAGAGDGDTQYF
V gene: TRBV29-1
J gene: TRBJ2-3
D gene: .
clone size: many

CDR3 DNA: TGCAGTGCTATACGTGAGGGCGCGGGGGATGGCTACACCTTC
CDR3 protein: CSAIREGAGDGYTF
V gene: TRBV20-1
J gene: TRBJ1-2
D gene: .
clone size: few

CDR3 DNA: TGTGCCAGCAGCTTGGATCCGAGCTCCTACAATGAGCAGTTCTTC
CDR3 protein: CASSLDPSSYNEQFF
V gene: TRBV5-6
J gene: TRBJ2-1
D gene: .
clone size: many